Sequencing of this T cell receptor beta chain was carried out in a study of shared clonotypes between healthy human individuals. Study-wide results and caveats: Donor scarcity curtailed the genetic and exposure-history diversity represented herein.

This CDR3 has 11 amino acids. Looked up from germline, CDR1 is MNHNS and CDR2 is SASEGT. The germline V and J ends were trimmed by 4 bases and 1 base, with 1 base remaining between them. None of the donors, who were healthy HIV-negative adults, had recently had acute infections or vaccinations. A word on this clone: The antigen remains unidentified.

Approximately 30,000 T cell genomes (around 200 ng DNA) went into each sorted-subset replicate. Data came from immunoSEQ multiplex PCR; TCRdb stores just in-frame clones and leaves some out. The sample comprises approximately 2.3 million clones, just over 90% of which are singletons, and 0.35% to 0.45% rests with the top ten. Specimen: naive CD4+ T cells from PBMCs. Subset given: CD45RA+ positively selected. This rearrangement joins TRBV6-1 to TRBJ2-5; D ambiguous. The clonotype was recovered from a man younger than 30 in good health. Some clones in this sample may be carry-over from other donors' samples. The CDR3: CASSAQETQYF. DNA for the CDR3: TGTGCCAGCAGTGCCCAAGAGACCCAGTACTTC.